This T cell receptor (beta chain) was sequenced in a study of blood T cell repertoires in COVID-19. Study overall: There were acute and convalescent COVID-19 samples, and they came from the United States, Italy and Spain. Sources were T cells, B-cell-depleted T cells, or PBMCs; the material itself was cDNA or gDNA.

Germline CDR1 reads MDHEN; CDR2 reads SYDVKM. Trimming took 2 bases from V and 6 from J, leaving 14 bases between them. The CDR3 has 14 residues. This clone appeared a few times. Source study methods: Nucleated cell number was recorded as an estimate derived from reference gene primer amplification. The repertoire was sequenced with immunoSEQ multiplex PCR; TCRdb's copy has only in-frame clones and lacks some. V, J and clone size are those of that table, while D and trimming were read from the DNA. This sample has about 300,000 clones, with roughly 88% found just once. The receptor comes from a young woman who had recovered from COVID-19. The gene calls are TRBV28 and TRBJ2-7; the D gene is possibly TRBD1 (5 bases). The source material was peripheral blood. The CDR3: CASSLPQVYGEQYF. The CDR3 nucleotides are TGTGCCAGCAGTTTACCACAGGTATATGGCGAGCAGTACTTC.